The clone carrying this T cell receptor (beta chain) has more than one count but fewer than ten. Its antigen is still unknown. In the library, unique molecular identifiers were attached to individual cDNA molecules. MiXCR, applied by TCRdb to the RACE reads, yields one record per CDR3 protein. The table shows 85,000 to 100,000 distinct CDR3 sequences, with around 12% occurring only once. As to time point: patch test 1, 2 weeks after DPC sensitization. As for treatment: therapeutic diphenylcyclopropenone sensitization with weekly scalp DPC. Patches went on only after blood had been drawn each time. Trimming took 6 bases from V and 0 from J, leaving 8 bases between them. The CDR3 consists of 13 residues. This entry belongs to a study of human T cells and chemical hapten exposure. Study-wide background: Patients, mostly women, had alopecia areata, alopecia totalis or alopecia universalis. Findings and limits, study-wide: Sensitization with DPC brought no change to TCRs above 1 in 1000 in frequency.

The TCR originated in a woman in her thirties or forties with alopecia areata. Some clones in this sample may be carry-over from other donors' samples. The chain employs TRBV12-3 or TRBV12-4 and TRBJ1-2; D ambiguous. The starting material was whole blood, obtained in connection with sensitization to the hapten diphenylcyclopropenone (DPC). The CDR3 DNA sequence: TGTGCCAGCAGACGGGGAGCTAACTATGGCTACACCTTC. Protein product: CASRRGANYGYTF.